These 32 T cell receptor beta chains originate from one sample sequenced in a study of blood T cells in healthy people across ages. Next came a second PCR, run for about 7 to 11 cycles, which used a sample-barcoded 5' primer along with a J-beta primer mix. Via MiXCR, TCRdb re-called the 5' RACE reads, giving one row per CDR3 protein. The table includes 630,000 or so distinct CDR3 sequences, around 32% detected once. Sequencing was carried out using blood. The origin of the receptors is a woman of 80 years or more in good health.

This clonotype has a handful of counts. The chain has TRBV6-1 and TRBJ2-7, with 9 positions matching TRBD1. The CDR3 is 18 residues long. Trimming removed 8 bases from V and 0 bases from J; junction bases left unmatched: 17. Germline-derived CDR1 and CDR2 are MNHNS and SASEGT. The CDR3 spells CASAGGGTGRFSSYEQYF. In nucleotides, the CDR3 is TGTGCCAGCGCTGGAGGGGGGACAGGGCGATTCAGCTCCTACGAGCAGTACTTC.

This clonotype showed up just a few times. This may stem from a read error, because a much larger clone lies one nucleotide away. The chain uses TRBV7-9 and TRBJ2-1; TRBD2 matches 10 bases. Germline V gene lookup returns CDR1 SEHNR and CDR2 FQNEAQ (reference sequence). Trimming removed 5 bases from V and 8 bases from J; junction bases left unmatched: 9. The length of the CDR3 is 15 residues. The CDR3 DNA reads TGTGCCAGCAGCATGTCAGCGGGGGGGCTGGATGAGCAGTTCTTC. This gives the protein CASSMSAGGLDEQFF.

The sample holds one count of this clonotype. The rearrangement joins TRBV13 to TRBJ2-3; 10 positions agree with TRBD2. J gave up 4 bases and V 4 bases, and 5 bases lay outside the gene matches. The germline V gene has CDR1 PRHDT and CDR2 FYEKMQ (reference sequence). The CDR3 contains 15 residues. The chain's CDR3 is CASSSRLAGPDTQYF. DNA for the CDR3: TGTGCCAGCAGCTCCCGACTAGCGGGTCCAGATACGCAGTATTTT. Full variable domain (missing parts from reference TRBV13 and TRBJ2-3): AAGVIQSPRHLIKEKRETATLKCYPIPRHDTVYWYQQGPGQDPQFLISFYEKMQSDKGSIPDRFSAQQFSDYHSELNMSSLELGDSALYFCASSSRLAGPDTQYFGPGTRLTVL.

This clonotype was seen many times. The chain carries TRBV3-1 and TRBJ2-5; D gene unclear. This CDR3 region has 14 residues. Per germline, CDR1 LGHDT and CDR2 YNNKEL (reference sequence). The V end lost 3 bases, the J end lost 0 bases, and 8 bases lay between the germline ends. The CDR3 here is CASSHLLDQETQYF. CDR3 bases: TGTGCCAGCAGCCATCTCCTAGACCAAGAGACCCAGTACTTC.

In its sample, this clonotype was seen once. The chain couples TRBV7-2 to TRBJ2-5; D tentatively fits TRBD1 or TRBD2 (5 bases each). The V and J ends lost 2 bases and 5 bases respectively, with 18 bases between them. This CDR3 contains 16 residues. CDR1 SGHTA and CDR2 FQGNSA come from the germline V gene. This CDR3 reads CASSLRGAYPRETQYF. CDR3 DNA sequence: TGTGCCAGCAGCTTAAGAGGGGCATACCCTCGGGAGACCCAGTACTTC.

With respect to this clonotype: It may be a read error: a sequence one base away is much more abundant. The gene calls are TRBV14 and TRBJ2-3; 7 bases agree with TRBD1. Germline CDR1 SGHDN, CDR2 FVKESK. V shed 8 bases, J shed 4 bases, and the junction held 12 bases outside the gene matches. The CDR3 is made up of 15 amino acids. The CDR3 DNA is TGTGCCAGCGGGGGACAGACATTTGGCGCAGATACGCAGTATTTT. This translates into CASGGQTFGADTQYF.

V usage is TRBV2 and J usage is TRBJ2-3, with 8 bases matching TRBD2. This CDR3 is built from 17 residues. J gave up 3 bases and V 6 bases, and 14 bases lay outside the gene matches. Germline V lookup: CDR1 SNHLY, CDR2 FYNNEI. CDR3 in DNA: TGTGCCAGCAGCACCGGGGGGGCTATAATTCCTACAGATACGCAGTATTTT. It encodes CASSTGGAIIPTDTQYF.

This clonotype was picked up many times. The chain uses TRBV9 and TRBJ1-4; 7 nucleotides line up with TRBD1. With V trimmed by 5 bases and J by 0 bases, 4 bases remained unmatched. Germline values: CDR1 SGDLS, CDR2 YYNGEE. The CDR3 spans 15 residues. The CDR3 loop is CASSLTGATNEKLFF. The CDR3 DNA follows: TGTGCCAGCAGTCTTACAGGGGCAACTAATGAAAAACTGTTTTTT.

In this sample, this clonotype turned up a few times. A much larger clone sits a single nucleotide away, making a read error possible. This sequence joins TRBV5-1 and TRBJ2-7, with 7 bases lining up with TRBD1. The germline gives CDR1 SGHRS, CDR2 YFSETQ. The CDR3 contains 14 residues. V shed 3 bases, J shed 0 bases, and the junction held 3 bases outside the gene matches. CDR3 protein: CASSWGTVSYEQYF. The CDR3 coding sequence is TGCGCCAGCAGCTGGGGGACAGTCTCCTACGAGCAGTACTTC.

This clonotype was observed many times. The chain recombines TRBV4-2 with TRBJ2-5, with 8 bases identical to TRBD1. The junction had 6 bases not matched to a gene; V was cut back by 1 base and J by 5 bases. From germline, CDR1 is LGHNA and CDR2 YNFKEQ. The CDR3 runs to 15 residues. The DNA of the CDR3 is TGTGCCAGCAGCCAAGGCCCCCGACAGGGGGAGACCCAGTACTTC. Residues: CASSQGPRQGETQYF.

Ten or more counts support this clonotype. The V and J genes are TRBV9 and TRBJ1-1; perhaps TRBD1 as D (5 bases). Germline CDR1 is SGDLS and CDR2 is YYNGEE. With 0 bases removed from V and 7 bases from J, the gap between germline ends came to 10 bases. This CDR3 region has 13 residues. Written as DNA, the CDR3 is TGTGCCAGCAGCGTAGAGGGGCTTGGTGAAGCTTTCTTT. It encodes CASSVEGLGEAFF.

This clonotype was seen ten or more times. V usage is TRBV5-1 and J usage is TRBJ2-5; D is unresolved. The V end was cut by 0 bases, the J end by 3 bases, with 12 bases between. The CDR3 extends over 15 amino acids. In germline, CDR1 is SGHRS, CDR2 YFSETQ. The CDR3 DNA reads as TGCGCCAGCAGCTTGGCCAAGGGAAAGGAAGAGACCCAGTACTTC. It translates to CASSLAKGKEETQYF.

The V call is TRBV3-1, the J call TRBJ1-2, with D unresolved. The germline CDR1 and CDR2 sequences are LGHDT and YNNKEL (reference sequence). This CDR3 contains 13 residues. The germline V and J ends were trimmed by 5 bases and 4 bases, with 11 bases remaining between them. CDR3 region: CASSSTDIYGYTF. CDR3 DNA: TGTGCCAGCAGCTCTACAGATATCTATGGCTACACCTTC.

CDR3 sequence (DNA): TGTGCCAGCAGCTTAATGCGGTCAGGGGACCGCCGAGCTTTCTTT. Its protein is CASSLMRSGDRRAFF. J is TRBJ1-1 and V is TRBV7-9; a possible D gene is TRBD1 (6 bases). The V and J ends lost 2 bases and 10 bases respectively, with 20 bases between them. Per the germline V gene, CDR1 is SEHNR and CDR2 is FQNEAQ (reference sequence). The CDR3 sequence is 15 residues long. Using reference TRBV7-9 and TRBJ1-1 for the parts outside the CDR3, the full variable domain is DTGVSQNPRHKITKRGQNVTFRCDPISEHNRLYWYRQTLGQGPEFLTYFQNEAQLEKSRLLSDRFSAERPKGSFSTLEIQRTEQGDSAMYLCASSLMRSGDRRAFFGQGTRLTVV.

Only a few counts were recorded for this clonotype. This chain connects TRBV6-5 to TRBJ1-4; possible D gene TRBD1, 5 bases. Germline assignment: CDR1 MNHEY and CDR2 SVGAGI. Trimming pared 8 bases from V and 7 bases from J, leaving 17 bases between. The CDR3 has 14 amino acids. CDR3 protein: CASAPGTAPEKLFF. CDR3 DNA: TGTGCCAGCGCCCCCGGGACGGCCCCTGAAAAACTGTTTTTT.

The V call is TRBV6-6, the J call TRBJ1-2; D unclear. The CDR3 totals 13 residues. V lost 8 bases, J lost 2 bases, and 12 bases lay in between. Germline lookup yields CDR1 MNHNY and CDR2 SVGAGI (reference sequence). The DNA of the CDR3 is TGTGCCAGCGTGTCTATAGACAACTATGGCTACACCTTC. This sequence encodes CASVSIDNYGYTF.

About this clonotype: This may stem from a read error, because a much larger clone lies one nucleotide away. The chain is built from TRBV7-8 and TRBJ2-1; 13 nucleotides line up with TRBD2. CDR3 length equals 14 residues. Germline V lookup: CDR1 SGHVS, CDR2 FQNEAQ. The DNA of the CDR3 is TGTACCAGCAGCTTACTAGCGGGGGGGAATGAGCAGTTCTTC. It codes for CTSSLLAGGNEQFF.

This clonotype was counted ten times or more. Here the CDR3 reads CASSYRGPERGYTF. The CDR3 DNA reads as TGTGCCAGCAGTTACCGGGGGCCCGAGAGGGGCTACACCTTC. The rearrangement links TRBV6-2 or TRBV6-3 to TRBJ1-2, with D possibly being TRBD1 (6 bases). The CDR3 totals 14 residues. CDR1 and CDR2 from the germline V gene are MNHEY and SVGEGT. V gave up 2 bases and J gave up 8 bases, with 15 bases separating them.

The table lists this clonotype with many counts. The CDR3 DNA follows: TGTGCCAGCAGCTTTACCCGTTCGAGCCAATTTTATACGCAGTATTTT. Translated, it gives CASSFTRSSQFYTQYF. This chain joins TRBV7-8 and TRBJ2-3; no clear D. The germline V gene has CDR1 SGHVS and CDR2 FQNEAQ. CDR3 length: 16 amino acids. V dropped 3 bases and J dropped 7 bases, with 20 bases sitting between them.

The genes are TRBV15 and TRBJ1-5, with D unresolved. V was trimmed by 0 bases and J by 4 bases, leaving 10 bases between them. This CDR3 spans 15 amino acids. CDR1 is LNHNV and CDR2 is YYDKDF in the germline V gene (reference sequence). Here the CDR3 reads CATSREGSRNQPQHF. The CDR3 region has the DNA TGTGCCACCAGCAGAGAAGGCAGTCGGAATCAGCCCCAGCATTTT. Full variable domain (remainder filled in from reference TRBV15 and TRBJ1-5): DAMVIQNPRYQVTQFGKPVTLSCSQTLNHNVMYWYQQKSSQAPKLLFHYYDKDFNNEADTPDNFQSRRPNTSFCFLDIRSPGLGDTAMYLCATSREGSRNQPQHFGDGTRLSIL.

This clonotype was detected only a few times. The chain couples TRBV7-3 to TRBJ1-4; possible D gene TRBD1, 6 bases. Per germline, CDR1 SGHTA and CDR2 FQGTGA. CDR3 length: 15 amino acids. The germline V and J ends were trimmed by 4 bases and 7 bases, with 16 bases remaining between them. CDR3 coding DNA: TGTGCCAGCAGCTCGGACAGTTGGGTTGGTGAAAAACTGTTTTTT. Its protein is CASSSDSWVGEKLFF.

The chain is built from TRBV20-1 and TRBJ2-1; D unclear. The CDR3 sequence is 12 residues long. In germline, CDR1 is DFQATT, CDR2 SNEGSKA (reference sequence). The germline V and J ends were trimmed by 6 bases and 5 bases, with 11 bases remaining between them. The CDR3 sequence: CSAEAFDNEQFF. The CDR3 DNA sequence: TGCAGTGCCGAGGCTTTCGACAATGAGCAGTTCTTC.

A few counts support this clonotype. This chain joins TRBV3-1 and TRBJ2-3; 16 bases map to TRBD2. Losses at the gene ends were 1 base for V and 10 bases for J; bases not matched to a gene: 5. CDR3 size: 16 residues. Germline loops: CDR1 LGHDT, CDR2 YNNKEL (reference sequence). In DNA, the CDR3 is TGTGCCAGCAGCCAAGGTGGGACTAGCGGGAGGGTCCCGCAGTATTTT. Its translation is CASSQGGTSGRVPQYF.

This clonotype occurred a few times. The CDR3 bases are TGTGCCAGCAGCAAAGTTCTCAGGGTCGGATCCACTGAAGCTTTCTTT. It codes for CASSKVLRVGSTEAFF. J is TRBJ1-1 and V is TRBV6-1; a weak D match, TRBD1 (5 bases). CDR3 size: 16 residues. From germline, CDR1 is MNHNS and CDR2 SASEGT. V lost 6 bases and J lost 4, with 21 bases in between.

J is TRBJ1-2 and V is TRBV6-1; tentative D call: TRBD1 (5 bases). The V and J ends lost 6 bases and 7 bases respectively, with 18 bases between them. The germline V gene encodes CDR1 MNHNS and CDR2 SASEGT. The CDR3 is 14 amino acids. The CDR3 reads CASRERPGHGGYTF. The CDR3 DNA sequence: TGTGCCAGCAGGGAACGTCCGGGGCATGGTGGCTACACCTTC.

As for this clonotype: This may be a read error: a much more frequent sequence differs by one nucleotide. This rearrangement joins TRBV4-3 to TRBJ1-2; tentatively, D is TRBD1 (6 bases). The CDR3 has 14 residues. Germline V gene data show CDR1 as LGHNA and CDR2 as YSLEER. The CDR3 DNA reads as TGCGCCAGCAGCCGTCAGAAGGGGGTCTATGGCCACACCTTC. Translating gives CASSRQKGVYGHTF.

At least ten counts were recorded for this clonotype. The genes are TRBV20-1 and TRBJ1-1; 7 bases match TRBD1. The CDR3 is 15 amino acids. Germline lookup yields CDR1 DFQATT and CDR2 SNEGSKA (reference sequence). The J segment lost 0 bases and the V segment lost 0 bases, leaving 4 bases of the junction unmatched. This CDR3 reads CSARESRGMNTEAFF. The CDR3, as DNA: TGCAGTGCTAGAGAGAGCAGGGGGATGAACACTGAAGCTTTCTTT.

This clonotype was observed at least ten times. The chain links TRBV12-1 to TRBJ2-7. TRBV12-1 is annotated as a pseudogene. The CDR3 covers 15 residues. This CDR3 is CASSLAPKDSYEQYF. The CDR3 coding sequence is TGTGCCAGCAGCTTGGCTCCGAAGGACTCCTACGAGCAGTACTTC.

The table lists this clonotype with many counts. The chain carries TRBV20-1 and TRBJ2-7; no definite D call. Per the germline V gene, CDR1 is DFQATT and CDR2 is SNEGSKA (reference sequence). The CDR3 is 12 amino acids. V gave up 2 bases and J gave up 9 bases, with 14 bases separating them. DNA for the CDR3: TGCAGTGCTAGACTACCATCCACCACGCAGTACTTC. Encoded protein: CSARLPSTTQYF.

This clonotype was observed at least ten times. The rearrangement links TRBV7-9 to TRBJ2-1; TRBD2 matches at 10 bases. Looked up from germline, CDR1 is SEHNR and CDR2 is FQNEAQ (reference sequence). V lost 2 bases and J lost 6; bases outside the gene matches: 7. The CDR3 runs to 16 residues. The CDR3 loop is CASSLSASGGFNEQFF. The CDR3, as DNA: TGTGCCAGCAGCTTAAGCGCTAGCGGGGGATTCAATGAGCAGTTCTTC. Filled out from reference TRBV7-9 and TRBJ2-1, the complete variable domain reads DTGVSQNPRHKITKRGQNVTFRCDPISEHNRLYWYRQTLGQGPEFLTYFQNEAQLEKSRLLSDRFSAERPKGSFSTLEIQRTEQGDSAMYLCASSLSASGGFNEQFFGPGTRLTVL.

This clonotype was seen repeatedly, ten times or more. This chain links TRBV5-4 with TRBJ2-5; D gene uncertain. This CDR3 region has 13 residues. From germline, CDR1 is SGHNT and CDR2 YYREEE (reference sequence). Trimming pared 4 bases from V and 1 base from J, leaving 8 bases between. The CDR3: CASSRNAQETQYF. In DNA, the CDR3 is TGTGCCAGCAGCCGGAATGCCCAAGAGACCCAGTACTTC. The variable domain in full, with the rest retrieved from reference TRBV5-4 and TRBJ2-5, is ETGVTQSPTHLIKTRGQQVTLRCSSQSGHNTVSWYQQALGQGPQFIFQYYREEENGRGNFPPRFSGLQFPNYSSELNVNALELDDSALYLCASSRNAQETQYFGPGTRLLVL.

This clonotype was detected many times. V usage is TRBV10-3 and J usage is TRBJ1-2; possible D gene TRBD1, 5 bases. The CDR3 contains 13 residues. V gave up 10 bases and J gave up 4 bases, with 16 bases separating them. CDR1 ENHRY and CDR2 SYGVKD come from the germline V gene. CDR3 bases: TGTGCCACTCTGCGTCAGGGTGCCTATGGCTACACCTTC. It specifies CATLRQGAYGYTF.